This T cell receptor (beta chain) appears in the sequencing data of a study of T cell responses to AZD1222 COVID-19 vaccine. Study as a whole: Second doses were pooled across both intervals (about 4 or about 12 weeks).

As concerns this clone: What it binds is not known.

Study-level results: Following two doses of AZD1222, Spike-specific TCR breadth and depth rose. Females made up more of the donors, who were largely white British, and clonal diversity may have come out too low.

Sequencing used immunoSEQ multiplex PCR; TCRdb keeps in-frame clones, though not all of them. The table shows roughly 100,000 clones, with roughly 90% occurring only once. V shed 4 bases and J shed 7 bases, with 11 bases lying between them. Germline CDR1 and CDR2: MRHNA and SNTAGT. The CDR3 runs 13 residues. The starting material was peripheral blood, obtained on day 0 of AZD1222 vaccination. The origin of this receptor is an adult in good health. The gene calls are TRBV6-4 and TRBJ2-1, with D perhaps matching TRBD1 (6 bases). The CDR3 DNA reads TGTGCCAGCAGTGTGTTGCAGGGGAATGAGCAGTTCTTC. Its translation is CASSVLQGNEQFF.